This T cell receptor beta chain emerged from a study of T cells in tuberculosis (dated by TCRdb to between 2018 and 2020). At the level of the whole study: The study combined CD1B tetramers and high-throughput TCR immunosequencing to characterize T cells specific for the mycobacterial lipid antigen glucose monomycolate (GMM). IGRA-negative adolescents, IGRA-positive adolescents with latent tuberculosis and adults with active tuberculosis, approximately nine per group, were compared in a South African clinical cohort.

Results and caveats for the whole study, not just this receptor: With the diverse GMM-specific repertoire as input, a classifier achieved around 90% accuracy (AUROC about 0.93), whereas GEM motif frequencies as input gave approximately 70% accuracy. Clinical samples were selected based on which cryopreserved specimens were available, and the active tuberculosis cases were adults whereas the controls were adolescents. Smaller mean NN-distances to GMM-specific TCRs were observed in active tuberculosis TCR-alpha repertoires than in IGRA-negative controls, suggesting clonal expansion of GMM-specific TCRs. The smaller NN-distances were partly driven by shorter CDR3-alpha lengths in active tuberculosis patients, and the difference for TCR-beta did not reach statistical significance.

The immunoSEQ multiplex PCR assay was used to generate TCR libraries, with TCR-beta and/or TCR-alpha/delta assays applied to each sample. Amplified TCR libraries were sequenced on the Illumina high-throughput platform. The authors processed their data as follows. Clustering and dimensionality reduction relied on pairwise TCRdist distances among GMM-specific receptors from T cells that were either sorted ex vivo or expanded in vitro. Each clinical repertoire received a mean NN-distance score, defined as the average TCRdist to the nearest 10% of tetramer-positive reference sequences. GEM TCR motif frequency was computed as the fraction of unique TCRs matching known GEM sequences by V/J usage and CDR3 length. Active tuberculosis was classified by linear discriminant analysis with leave-one-out cross-validation, implemented in scikit-learn. Drawn from immuneACCESS, this table holds only the in-frame rearrangements with V and J called that TCRdb kept. Clones are partly lost; checked studies trace under half to an unresolved V gene and leave the rest unexplained. V, J and clone size derive from that table, while D and trimming were established from the DNA sequence. For this sample there are some 25,000 clones; nearly 97% appear just once. The ten largest clones add up to 9% to 9.5% of the sample.

Its CDR3 holds 14 amino acids, cysteine through phenylalanine. Only the CDR3 DNA is retained, 42 bases long and in frame from the first base. Sequences MNHEY (CDR1) and SVGAGI (CDR2) are obtained from the germline V gene. The germline V end is reduced by 6 bases and the J end by 2 bases; junction bases left unmatched: 5. At study entry, adolescents were screened for latent tuberculosis infection using a tuberculin skin test and the QuantiFERON-TB GOLD In-Tube IGRA. Immunosequencing of unsorted cryopreserved PBMC covered, on average, around 100,000 T cells per clinical donor. Eleven high schools in the Worcester region of the Western Cape, South Africa, served as enrollment sites for adolescents aged 12 to 18 years. Around ten M. tuberculosis-infected adolescents and about 10 uninfected adolescents, matched for age and sex, were selected. Adolescent PBMC were isolated from freshly drawn heparinized blood by density centrifugation and cryopreserved.

With respect to this clone: This receptor's antigen is unknown. No much larger clone exists at a distance of one base, and base qualities are not known.

The V gene is TRBV6-5 and the J gene is TRBJ2-5, with TRBD1 matching 8 junction bases. This TCR derives from a donor aged 5 to 30 with latent tuberculosis or without tuberculosis infection. The sequencing input was PBMCs. The CDR3 is CASSPDRGQETQYF. The nucleotides read TGTGCCAGCAGCCCTGACAGGGGACAAGAGACCCAGTACTTC.